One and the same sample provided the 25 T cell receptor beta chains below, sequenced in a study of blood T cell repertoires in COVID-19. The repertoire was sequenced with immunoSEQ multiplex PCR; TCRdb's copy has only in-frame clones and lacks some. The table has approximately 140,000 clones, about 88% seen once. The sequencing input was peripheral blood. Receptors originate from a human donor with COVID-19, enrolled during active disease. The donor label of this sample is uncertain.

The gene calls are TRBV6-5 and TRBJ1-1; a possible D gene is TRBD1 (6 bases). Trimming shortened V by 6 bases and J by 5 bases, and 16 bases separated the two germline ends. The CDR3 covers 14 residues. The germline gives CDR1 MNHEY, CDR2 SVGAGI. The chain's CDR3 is CASRNRVRGTEAFF. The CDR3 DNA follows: TGTGCCAGCAGAAACAGGGTGAGGGGGACTGAAGCTTTCTTT.

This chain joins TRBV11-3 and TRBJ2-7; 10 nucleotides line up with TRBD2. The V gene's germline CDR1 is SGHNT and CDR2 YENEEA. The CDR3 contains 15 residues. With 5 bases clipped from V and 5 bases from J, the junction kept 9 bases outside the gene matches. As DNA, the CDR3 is TGTGCCAGCAGCCCCCCTAGCGGGAGAGTCCACGAGCAGTACTTC. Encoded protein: CASSPPSGRVHEQYF.

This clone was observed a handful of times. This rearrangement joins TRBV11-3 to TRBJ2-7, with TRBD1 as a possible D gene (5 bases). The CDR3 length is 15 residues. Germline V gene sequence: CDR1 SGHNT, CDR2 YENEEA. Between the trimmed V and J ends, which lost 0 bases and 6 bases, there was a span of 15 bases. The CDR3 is CASSLDHGQSLEQYF. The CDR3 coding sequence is TGTGCCAGCAGCTTAGATCACGGACAATCCCTCGAGCAGTACTTC. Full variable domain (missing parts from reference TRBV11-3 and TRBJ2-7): EAGVVQSPRYKIIEKKQPVAFWCNPISGHNTLYWYLQNLGQGPELLIRYENEEAVDDSQLPKDRFSAERLKGVDSTLKIQPAELGDSAVYLCASSLDHGQSLEQYFGPGTRLTVT.

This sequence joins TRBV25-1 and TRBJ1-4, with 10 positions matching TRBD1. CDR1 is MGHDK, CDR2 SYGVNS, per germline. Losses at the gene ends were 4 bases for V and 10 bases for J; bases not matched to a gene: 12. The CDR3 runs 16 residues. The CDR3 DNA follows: TGTGCCAGCAGTGGACCACCGGGACAGGGGCAGGGAAAACTGTTTTTT. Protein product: CASSGPPGQGQGKLFF.

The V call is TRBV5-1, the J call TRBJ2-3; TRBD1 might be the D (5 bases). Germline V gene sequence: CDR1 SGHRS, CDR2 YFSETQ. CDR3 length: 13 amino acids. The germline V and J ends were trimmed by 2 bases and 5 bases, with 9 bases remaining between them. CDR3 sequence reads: CASSFIRGDTQYF. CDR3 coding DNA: TGCGCCAGCAGCTTCATAAGGGGAGATACGCAGTATTTT.

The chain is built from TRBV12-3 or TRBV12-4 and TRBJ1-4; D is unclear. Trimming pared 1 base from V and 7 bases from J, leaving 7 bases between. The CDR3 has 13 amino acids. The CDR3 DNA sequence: TGTGCCAGCAGTTTAGGGAGGGTTGAAAAACTGTTTTTT. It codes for CASSLGRVEKLFF.

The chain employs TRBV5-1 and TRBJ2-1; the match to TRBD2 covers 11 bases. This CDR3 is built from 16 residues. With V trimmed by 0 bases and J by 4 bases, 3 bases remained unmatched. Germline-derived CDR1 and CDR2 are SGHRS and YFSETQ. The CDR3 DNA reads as TGCGCCAGCAGCTTGGAGGGACTAGCGGAATACAATGAGCAGTTCTTC. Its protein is CASSLEGLAEYNEQFF.

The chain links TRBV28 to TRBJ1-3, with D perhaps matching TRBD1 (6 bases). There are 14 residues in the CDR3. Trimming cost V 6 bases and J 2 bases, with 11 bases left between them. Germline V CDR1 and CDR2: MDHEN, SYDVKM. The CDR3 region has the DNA TGTGCCAGCAGGCTACAGGGTACTGGAAACACCATATATTTT. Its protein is CASRLQGTGNTIYF. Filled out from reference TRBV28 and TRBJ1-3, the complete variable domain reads DVKVTQSSRYLVKRTGEKVFLECVQDMDHENMFWYRQDPGLGLRLIYFSYDVKMKEKGDIPEGYSVSREKKERFSLILESASTNQTSMYLCASRLQGTGNTIYFGEGSWLTVV.

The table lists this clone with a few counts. CDR3 DNA: TGCGCCAGCAGCTCGGGACAGGGGGCTGGGAATTCACCCCTCCACTTT. This translates into CASSSGQGAGNSPLHF. The chain uses TRBV5-1 and TRBJ1-6; TRBD1 matches at 12 bases. In germline, CDR1 is SGHRS, CDR2 YFSETQ. The CDR3 runs 16 residues. V shed 3 bases, J shed 7 bases, and the junction held 5 bases outside the gene matches.

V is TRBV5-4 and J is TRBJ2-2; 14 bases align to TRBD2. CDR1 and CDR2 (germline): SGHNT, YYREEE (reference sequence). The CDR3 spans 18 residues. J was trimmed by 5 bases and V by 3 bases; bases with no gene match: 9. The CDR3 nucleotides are TGTGCCAGCAGCTCGGCGACTAGCGGGGGGGCAAGTACCGGGGAGCTGTTTTTT. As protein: CASSSATSGGASTGELFF.

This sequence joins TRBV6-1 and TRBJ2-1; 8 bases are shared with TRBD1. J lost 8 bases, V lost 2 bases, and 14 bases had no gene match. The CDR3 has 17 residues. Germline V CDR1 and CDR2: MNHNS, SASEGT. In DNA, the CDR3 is TGTGCCAGCAGTGAACGGACAGGGAACTGGCTAGACGATGAGCAGTTCTTC. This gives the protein CASSERTGNWLDDEQFF.

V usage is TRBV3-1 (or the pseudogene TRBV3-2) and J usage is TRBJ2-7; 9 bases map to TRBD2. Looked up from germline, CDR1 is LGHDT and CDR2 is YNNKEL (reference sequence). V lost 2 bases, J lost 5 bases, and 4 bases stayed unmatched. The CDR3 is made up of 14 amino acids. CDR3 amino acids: CASSQSSGSNEQYF. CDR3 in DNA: TGTGCCAGCAGCCAAAGTAGCGGGAGTAACGAGCAGTACTTC.

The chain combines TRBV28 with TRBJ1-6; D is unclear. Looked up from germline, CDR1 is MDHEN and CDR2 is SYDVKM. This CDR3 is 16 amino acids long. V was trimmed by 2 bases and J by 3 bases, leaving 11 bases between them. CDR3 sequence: CASSLGGHHYNSPLHF. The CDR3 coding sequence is TGTGCCAGCAGTTTAGGCGGTCATCACTATAATTCACCCCTCCACTTT.

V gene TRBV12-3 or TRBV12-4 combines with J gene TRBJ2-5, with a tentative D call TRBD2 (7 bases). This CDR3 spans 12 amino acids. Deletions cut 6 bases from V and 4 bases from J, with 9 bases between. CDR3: CASRRGGETQYF. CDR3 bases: TGTGCCAGCAGAAGGGGGGGAGAGACCCAGTACTTC.

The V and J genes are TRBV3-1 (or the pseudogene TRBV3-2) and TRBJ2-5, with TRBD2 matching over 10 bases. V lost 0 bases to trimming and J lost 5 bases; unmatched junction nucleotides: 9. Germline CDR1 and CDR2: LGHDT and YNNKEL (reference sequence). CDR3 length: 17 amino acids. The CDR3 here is CASSQDRASGSGETQYF. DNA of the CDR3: TGTGCCAGCAGCCAAGATAGGGCTAGCGGGAGCGGTGAGACCCAGTACTTC.

The CDR3 bases are TGTGCCAGTAGTATAAGGGGGGGGGACACTGAAGCTTTCTTT. This codes for CASSIRGGDTEAFF. V usage is TRBV19 and J usage is TRBJ1-1; maybe TRBD1 (6 bases). Germline assignment: CDR1 LNHDA and CDR2 SQIVND (reference sequence). This CDR3 is 14 amino acids long. The V end lost 2 bases, the J end lost 3 bases, and 10 bases lay between the germline ends.

CDR3 residues: CASSPRNTEAFF. CDR3 sequence (DNA): TGTGCCAGCTCACCGCGGAACACTGAAGCTTTCTTT. This rearrangement joins TRBV18 to TRBJ1-1; D is unclear. Germline CDR1 is KGHSH and CDR2 is LQKENI. Trimming shortened V by 3 bases and J by 1 base, and 3 bases separated the two germline ends. The CDR3 length is 12 residues. Supplemented by reference TRBV18 and TRBJ1-1, the full variable domain reads NAGVMQNPRHLVRRRGQEARLRCSPMKGHSHVYWYRQLPEEGLKFMVYLQKENIIDESGMPKERFSAEFPKEGPSILRIQQVVRGDSAAYFCASSPRNTEAFFGQGTRLTVV.

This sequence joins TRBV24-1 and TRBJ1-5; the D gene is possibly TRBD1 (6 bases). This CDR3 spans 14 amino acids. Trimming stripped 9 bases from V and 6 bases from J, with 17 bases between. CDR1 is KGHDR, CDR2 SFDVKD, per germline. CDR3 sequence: CATGGGEGTQPQHF. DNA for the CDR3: TGTGCCACCGGGGGCGGGGAGGGCACTCAGCCCCAGCATTTT.

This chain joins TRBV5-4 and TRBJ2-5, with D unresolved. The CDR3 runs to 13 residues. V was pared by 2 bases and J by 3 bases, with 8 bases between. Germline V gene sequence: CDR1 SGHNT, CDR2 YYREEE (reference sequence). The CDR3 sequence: CASSFDWKETQYF. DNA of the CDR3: TGTGCCAGCAGCTTCGACTGGAAAGAGACCCAGTACTTC.

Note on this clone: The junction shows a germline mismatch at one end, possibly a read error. The CDR3 loop is CARSLAGGMGREQYF. As DNA, the CDR3 is TGCGCCCGCAGCTTGGCCGGGGGGATGGGGAGGGAGCAGTACTTC. This chain joins TRBV5-1 and TRBJ2-7, with TRBD2 matching 7 bases. This CDR3 has 15 amino acids. From germline, CDR1 is SGHRS and CDR2 YFSETQ.

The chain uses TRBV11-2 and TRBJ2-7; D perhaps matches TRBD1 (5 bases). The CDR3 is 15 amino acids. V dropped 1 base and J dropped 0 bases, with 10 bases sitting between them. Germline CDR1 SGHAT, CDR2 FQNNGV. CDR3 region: CASSLGPGLSYEQYF. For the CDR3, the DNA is TGTGCCAGCAGCTTAGGCCCAGGGCTCTCCTACGAGCAGTACTTC.

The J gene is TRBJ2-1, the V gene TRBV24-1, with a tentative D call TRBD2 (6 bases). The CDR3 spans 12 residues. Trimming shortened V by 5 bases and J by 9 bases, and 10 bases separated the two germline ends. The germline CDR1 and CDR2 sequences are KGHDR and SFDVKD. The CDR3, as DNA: TGTGCCACCAGTGTCGGGGACTTTGAGCAGTTCTTC. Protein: CATSVGDFEQFF.

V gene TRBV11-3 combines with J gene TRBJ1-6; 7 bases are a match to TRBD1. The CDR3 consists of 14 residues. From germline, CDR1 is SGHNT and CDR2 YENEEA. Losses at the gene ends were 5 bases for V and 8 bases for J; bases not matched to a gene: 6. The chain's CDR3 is CASSQRQGDSPLHF. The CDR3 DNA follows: TGTGCCAGCAGCCAACGACAGGGCGATTCACCCCTCCACTTT.

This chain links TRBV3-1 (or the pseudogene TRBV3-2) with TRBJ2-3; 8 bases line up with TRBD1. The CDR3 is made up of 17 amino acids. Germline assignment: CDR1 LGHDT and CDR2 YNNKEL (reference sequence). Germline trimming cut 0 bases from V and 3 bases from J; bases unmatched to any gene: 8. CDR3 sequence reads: CASSQDEQGAGTDTQYF. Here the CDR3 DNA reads TGTGCCAGCAGCCAAGATGAGCAGGGGGCGGGAACAGATACGCAGTATTTT.

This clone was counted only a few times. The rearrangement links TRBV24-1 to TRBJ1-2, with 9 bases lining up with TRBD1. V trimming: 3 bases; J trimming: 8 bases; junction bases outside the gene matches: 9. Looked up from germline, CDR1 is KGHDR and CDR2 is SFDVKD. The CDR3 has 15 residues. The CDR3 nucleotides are TGTGCCACCAGTGATCGACGAGCCACAGGGGGCGGCTACACCTTC. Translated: CATSDRRATGGGYTF.